This T cell receptor (beta chain) stems from a study of blood T cell repertoires in COVID-19. Study-level background: Sites across the United States, Italy and Spain contributed samples from acute and convalescent COVID-19.

Seattle's enrolled individuals joined amid active infection and were then monitored longitudinally. The CDR3 runs 15 residues. V lost 3 bases to trimming and J lost 0 bases, with 10 bases between them. The germline V gene has CDR1 KGHDR and CDR2 SFDVKD. The authors' processing: How many nucleated cells were present was estimated from reference gene primer amplification. Assay used: immunoSEQ multiplex PCR; TCRdb lists only in-frame clones, some missing. V, J and clone size are those of that table, while D and trimming were read from the DNA. The profile covers some 500,000 clones, with around nine tenths appearing a single time and roughly 7.3% taken by the ten largest.

Sequenced input: peripheral blood. This receptor was obtained from a woman aged 45-60 years with COVID-19, enrolled during active disease. The chain combines TRBV24-1 with TRBJ1-2; D remains ambiguous. The CDR3, as DNA: TGTGCCACCAGTGATACCTCGGTCGCTAACTATGGCTACACCTTC. Residues: CATSDTSVANYGYTF.